The TCR beta chain under discussion was sequenced for a study of regulatory T cells in long-lasting Graves disease (dated by TCRdb to the early 2020s). General notes on the study: Newly diagnosed Graves' disease patients had taken antithyroid drugs for less than 3 months. Persistent Graves' disease patients were compared with newly diagnosed Graves' disease patients by peripheral blood TCR sequencing and RNA sequencing. The study took place in China and was registered as a clinical trial. TCR sequencing covered some 13 persistent and 20 newly diagnosed Graves' disease patients, around 33 samples in total. General conclusions and limits of the study: Only the TCR beta chain was sequenced and analyzed. Lower TCR Shannon entropy and fewer highly expanded clones were observed in persistent Graves' disease patients than in newly diagnosed patients, which suggested clonal expansion. Persistent disease showed preferential use of TRBV28, TRBJ1-2 and TRBJ2-5, whereas newly diagnosed disease favored TRBV20-1 and TRBJ2-1. The small sample size was acknowledged by the authors as a limitation that may reduce accuracy. Persistent patients shared more public clonotypes among themselves (under 3,000) than newly diagnosed patients did (more than 850). Peripheral blood alone was examined, since thyroid tissue, which constituted the primary lesion, could not be accessed.

Interpreted using the paper, the time point label stands for: newly diagnosed GD, antithyroid drugs for less than 3 months. RNA was extracted from PBMCs in TRIzol for both TCR sequencing and RNA sequencing. The diagnosis of Graves' disease was made according to American Thyroid Association guidelines. The patients came from an endocrinology department in Xi'an, China. From each patient, 7.5 to 9.5 milliliters of peripheral blood was collected into an EDTA anticoagulant tube. Ficoll Paque Plus density gradient separation was used to isolate PBMCs, and no further T cell sorting was performed. An Agilent 2100 Bioanalyzer and agarose gel were used to check RNA quality, while a NanoDrop 2000 measured RNA concentration. The library was made by multiplex PCR. The instrument given in TCRdb is Illumina HiSeq 4000. To build TCR beta libraries, CDR3 regions were amplified by Arm-PCR using iRepertoire HTBI primers. PCR products were gel purified before sequencing. The paper's processing steps were these. Across samples, approximately 68 TRBV and roughly 15 TRBJ segments were identified and used for gene usage analysis of CDR3 amino acid clonotypes. Filtered high-quality paired reads were merged into contigs using COPE and FqMerger. BLAST was used to align contigs to IMGT TRBV, TRBD and TRBJ reference genes, with CDR3 defined following IMGT. Clonotypes above 0.1% frequency were classified as highly expanded clones. Shannon entropy was used to measure repertoire diversity, and the Gini coefficient was used to measure V-J evenness. Public clonotypes were defined as clonotypes shared by more than one individual. TCRdb reprocessing: public reads trimmed at Q25 with fastp, clones called with MiXCR, in-frame beta chains kept. Each record represents a unique CDR3 protein, reported with the most common genes and DNA among its rows. These V and J calls originate from TCRdb's pipeline instead of the authors' own analysis. Recorded for this sample are roughly 520,000 distinct CDR3 sequences; about 11% of them occurred a single time. The top ten hold roughly 8.9% of the sample.

CDR1 and CDR2 were assigned from the germline V gene as SGHRS and YFSETQ. From its cysteine to its phenylalanine, the CDR3 spans 16 amino acids. The CDR3 DNA has 48 bases and is translated from base 1. Ends trimmed: V by 1 base, J by 4 bases; bases unmatched to a gene: 6. Remarks on this clonotype: The antigen it binds to is not known. No qualities accompany the bases; no much larger clone lies one base away.

These same data were also listed under a study on T cells in Graves' hyperthyroidism and ophthalmopathy. The second study's paper adds: A patient counted as having stable Graves' hyperthyroidism if no progression to ophthalmopathy occurred over 18 months of follow-up. The hyperthyroidism patients were between 18 and 65 years old and newly diagnosed, with a disease duration of less than 2 months. Patients with uncontrolled infections, other autoimmune diseases, pregnancy or lactation were excluded. Diagnoses were based on clinical symptoms, serum thyroxine and TRAb, thyroid ultrasound and orbital computed tomography. A first-round RT-PCR of the TCR CDR3 used the HTBI primer set with the Qiagen OneStep RT-PCR kit. Blood samples also contained most of the expanded thyroid clonotypes (frequency above 0.001), which suggests that blood repertoires may reflect thyroid immune responses. In cross-validation, a model built on a 13 V-J signature told ophthalmopathy apart from stable hyperthyroidism with approximately 90% sensitivity and roughly 82% specificity, and in testing the same model reached 80%/75%. In validation, progression to ophthalmopathy was predicted by the model with 70.59% sensitivity and under 85% specificity, a median of about 6 months before onset. TCR V-J signatures able to tell the groups apart were searched for in a discovery cohort of 90 to 100 patients, of whom approximately 40 had Graves' ophthalmopathy and about 55 had stable Graves' hyperthyroidism. Prospective prediction of ophthalmopathy was tested in an independent validation cohort of 18 to 20 hyperthyroidism patients and around 16 patients who later progressed to ophthalmopathy. For training and testing, the roughly 100 patients in the discovery cohort were randomly divided in a 7:3 ratio. In roughly six Graves' hyperthyroidism patients, the study also compared T-cell repertoires from thyroid tissue with T-cell repertoires from blood. Once sampling was done, hyperthyroidism patients were given methimazole at a starting dose of 30 mg daily, whereas ophthalmopathy patients were given high-dose intravenous methylprednisolone. Libraries were constructed in a second round of multiplex PCR, after which size selection and purification were carried out. Sequencing of the libraries was done on an Illumina HiSeq2000 using paired-end 100 bp reads. Raw data were processed with SOAPnuke, discarding reads with adapters, uncalled bases, mean Phred below 15, or no exact constant-primer or identifier match. High-quality paired reads were merged with COPE v1.2.5, and unique nucleotide sequences were defined as clonotypes. MiTCR v1.1 was used to align clonotypes to the IMGT TRBV, TRBD and TRBJ reference segments. The analysis was restricted to V-J combinations with a frequency above 0.0001, which together covered roughly 99% of the repertoires. A TCS score was defined as the ratio of F50 (clonal expansion) to E x V (chaos), with BLOSUM62-based TCRdist applied between CDR3 peptides within each V-J. Welch's t-statistics and random forest reduced fewer than 600 V-J features to roughly 13, which were used in a naive Bayes classifier (R e1071). No statistical method was used to set the sample size in advance, and investigators knew the group allocation. According to the paper, TCR Vbeta CDR3 sequencing was carried out on over 130 peripheral blood samples, which came from 40 to 45 ophthalmopathy, around 75 hyperthyroidism and about 17 progressor patients.

Recombination linked TRBV5-1 to TRBJ2-2, with 8 central nucleotides matching TRBD1. This material consisted of peripheral blood mononuclear cells (PBMCs), taken at new diagnosis, from a patient treated with antithyroid drugs. This receptor was obtained from a woman in her 30s with Graves disease. Donor details come from another sample of the same person, matched by shared clones. The CDR3 reads CASSLPTGAGTGELFF. In nucleotide form, the sequence is TGCGCCAGCAGCTTGCCGACAGGGGCGGGCACCGGGGAGCTGTTTTTT.